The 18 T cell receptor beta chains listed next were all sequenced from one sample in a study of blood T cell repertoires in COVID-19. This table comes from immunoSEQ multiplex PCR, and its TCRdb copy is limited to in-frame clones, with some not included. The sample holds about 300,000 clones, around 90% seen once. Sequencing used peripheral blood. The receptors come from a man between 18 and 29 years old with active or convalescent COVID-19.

CDR3 sequence reads: CASSEPTSGTNTGELFF. CDR3 nucleotides: TGTGCCAGCAGTGAACCGACTAGCGGGACGAACACCGGGGAGCTGTTTTTT. The rearrangement links TRBV2 to TRBJ2-2; 11 positions agree with TRBD2. Per the germline V gene, CDR1 is SNHLY and CDR2 is FYNNEI. The V segment lost 2 bases and the J segment 0 bases; nucleotides outside the gene matches: 2. This CDR3 has 17 residues.

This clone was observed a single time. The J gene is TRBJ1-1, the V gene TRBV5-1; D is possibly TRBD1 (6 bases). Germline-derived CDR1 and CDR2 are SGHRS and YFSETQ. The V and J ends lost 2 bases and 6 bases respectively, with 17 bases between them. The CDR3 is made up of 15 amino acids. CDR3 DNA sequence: TGCGCCAGCAGCTTTGGGGGCACGGGTGAGGCTGAAGCTTTCTTT. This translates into CASSFGGTGEAEAFF.

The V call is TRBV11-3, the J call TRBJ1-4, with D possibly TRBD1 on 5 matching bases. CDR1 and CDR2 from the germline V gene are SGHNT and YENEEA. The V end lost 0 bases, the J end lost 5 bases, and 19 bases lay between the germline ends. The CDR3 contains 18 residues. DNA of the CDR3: TGTGCCAGCAGCTTAGATATATTGCGGTTGACAGTGAATGAAAAACTGTTTTTT. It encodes CASSLDILRLTVNEKLFF.

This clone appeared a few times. As DNA, the CDR3 is TGTGCCAGCAGCCTGGGGACAGGCCCTAATCAGCCCCAGCATTTT. Translated: CASSLGTGPNQPQHF. The chain uses TRBV7-9 and TRBJ1-5; 8 nucleotides align to TRBD1. The V segment lost 5 bases and the J segment 4 bases; nucleotides outside the gene matches: 7. Germline V lookup: CDR1 SEHNR, CDR2 FQNEAQ (reference sequence). CDR3 length: 15 residues.

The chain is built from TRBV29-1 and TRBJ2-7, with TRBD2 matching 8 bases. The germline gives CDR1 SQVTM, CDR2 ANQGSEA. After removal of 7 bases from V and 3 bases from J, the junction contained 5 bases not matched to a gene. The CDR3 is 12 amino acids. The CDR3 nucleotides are TGCAGCGGAAGGGGACTAGGCTACGAGCAGTACTTC. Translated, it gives CSGRGLGYEQYF.

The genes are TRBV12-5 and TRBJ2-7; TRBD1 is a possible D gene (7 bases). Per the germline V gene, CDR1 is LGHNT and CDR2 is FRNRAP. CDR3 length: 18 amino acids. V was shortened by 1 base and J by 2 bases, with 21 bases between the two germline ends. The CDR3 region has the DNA TGTGCTAGTGGTTTGGCGCCACTTTCCCAGGGGGGCGCCTACGAGCAGTACTTC. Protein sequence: CASGLAPLSQGGAYEQYF.

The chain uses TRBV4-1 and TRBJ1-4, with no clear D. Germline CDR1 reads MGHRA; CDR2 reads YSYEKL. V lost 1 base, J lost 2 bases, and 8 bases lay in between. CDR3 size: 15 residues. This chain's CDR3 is CASSQARATNEKLFF. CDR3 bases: TGCGCCAGCAGCCAAGCGCGAGCGACTAATGAAAAACTGTTTTTT.

The CDR3 region has the DNA TGTGCCAGCAGCTTGGGGGAGACGCGGGTACTTAGCACAGATACGCAGTATTTT. This codes for CASSLGETRVLSTDTQYF. V and J are TRBV5-5 and TRBJ2-3; D possibly corresponds to TRBD2 (5 bases). Trimming removed 0 bases from V and 0 bases from J, with 17 bases in between. Germline assignment: CDR1 SGHKS and CDR2 YYEKEE (reference sequence). The CDR3 is 18 residues long.

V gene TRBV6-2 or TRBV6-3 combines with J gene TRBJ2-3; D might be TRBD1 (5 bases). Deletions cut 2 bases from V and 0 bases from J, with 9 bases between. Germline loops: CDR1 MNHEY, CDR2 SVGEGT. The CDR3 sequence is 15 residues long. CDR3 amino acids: CASSYGAMSTDTQYF. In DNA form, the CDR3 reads TGTGCCAGCAGTTACGGGGCGATGAGCACAGATACGCAGTATTTT.

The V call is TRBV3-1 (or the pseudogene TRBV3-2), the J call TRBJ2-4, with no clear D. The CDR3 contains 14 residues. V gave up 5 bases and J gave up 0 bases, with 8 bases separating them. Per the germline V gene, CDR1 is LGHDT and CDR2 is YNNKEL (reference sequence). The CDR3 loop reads CASSLRIAKNIQYF. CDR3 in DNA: TGTGCCAGCAGCTTGCGCATAGCCAAAAACATTCAGTACTTC.

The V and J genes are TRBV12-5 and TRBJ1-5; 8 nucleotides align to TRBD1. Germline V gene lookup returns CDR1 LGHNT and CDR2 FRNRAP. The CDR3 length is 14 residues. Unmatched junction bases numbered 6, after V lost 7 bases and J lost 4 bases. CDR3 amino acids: CASEGQGGNQPQHF. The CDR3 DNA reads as TGTGCTAGTGAAGGACAGGGAGGTAATCAGCCCCAGCATTTT.

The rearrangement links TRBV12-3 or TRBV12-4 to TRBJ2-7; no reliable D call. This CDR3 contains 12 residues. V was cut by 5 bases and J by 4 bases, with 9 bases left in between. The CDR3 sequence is CASSQTEYEQYF. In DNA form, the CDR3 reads TGTGCCAGCAGTCAAACAGAATACGAGCAGTACTTC.

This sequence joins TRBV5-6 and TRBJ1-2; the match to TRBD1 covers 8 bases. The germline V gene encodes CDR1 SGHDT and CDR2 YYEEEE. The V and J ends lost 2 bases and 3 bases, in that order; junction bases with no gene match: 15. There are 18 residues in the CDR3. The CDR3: CASSFGSSGQGLDYGYTF. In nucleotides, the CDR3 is TGTGCCAGCAGCTTTGGATCCTCCGGACAGGGATTGGACTATGGCTACACCTTC.

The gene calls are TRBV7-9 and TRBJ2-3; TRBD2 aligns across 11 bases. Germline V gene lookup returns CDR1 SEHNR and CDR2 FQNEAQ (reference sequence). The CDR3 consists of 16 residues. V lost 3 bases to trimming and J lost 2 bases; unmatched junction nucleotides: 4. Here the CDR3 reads CASSFTSGGYTDTQYF. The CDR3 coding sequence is TGTGCCAGCAGCTTTACTAGCGGGGGATACACAGATACGCAGTATTTT.

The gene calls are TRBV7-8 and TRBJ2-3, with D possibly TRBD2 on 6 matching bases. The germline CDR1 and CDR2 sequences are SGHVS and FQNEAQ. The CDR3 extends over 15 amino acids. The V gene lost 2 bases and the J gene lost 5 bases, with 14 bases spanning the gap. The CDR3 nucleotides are TGTGCCAGCAGCTTATCGGGACTGGGCCGAGATACGCAGTATTTT. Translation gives CASSLSGLGRDTQYF.

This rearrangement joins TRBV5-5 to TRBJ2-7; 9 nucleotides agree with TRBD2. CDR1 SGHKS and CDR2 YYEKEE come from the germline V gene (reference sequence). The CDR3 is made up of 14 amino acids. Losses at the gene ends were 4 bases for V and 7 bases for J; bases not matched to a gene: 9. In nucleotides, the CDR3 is TGTGCCAGCAGCGCTAGCGGGGTGTTGAAAGAGCAGTACTTC. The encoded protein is CASSASGVLKEQYF.

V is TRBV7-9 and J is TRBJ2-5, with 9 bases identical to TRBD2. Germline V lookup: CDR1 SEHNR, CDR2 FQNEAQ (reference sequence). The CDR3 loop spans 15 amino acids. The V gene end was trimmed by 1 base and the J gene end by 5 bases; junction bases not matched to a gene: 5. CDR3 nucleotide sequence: TGTGCCAGCAGCTTAGGGACTAGCGTCAGGGAGACCCAGTACTTC. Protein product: CASSLGTSVRETQYF.

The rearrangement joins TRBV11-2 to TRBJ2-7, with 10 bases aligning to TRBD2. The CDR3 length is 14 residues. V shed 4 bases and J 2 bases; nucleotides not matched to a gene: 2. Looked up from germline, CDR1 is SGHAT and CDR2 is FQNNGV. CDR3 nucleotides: TGTGCCAGCAGCTGGACTAGCGGAACCTACGAGCAGTACTTC. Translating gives CASSWTSGTYEQYF. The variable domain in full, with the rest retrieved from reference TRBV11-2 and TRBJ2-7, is EAGVAQSPRYKIIEKRQSVAFWCNPISGHATLYWYQQILGQGPKLLIQFQNNGVVDDSQLPKDRFSAERLKGVDSTLKIQPAKLEDSAVYLCASSWTSGTYEQYFGPGTRLTVT.